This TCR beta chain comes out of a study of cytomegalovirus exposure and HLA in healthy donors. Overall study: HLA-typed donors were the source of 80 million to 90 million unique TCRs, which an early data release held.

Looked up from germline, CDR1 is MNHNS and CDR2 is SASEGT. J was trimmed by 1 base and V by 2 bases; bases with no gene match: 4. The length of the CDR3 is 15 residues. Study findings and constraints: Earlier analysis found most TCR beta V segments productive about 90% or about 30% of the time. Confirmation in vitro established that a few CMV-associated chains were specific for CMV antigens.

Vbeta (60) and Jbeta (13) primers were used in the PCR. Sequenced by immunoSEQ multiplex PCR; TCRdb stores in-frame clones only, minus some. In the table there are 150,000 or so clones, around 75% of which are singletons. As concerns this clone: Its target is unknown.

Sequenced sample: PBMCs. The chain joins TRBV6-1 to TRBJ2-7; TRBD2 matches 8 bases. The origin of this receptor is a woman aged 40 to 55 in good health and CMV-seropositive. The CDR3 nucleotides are TGTGCCAGCAGTGAATCTGTAGCGGGATCCTACGAGCAGTACTTC. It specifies CASSESVAGSYEQYF.